A single sample gave rise to the 3 T cell receptor beta chains below, sequenced in a study of blood T cell repertoires in COVID-19. Clones were read by immunoSEQ multiplex PCR, and TCRdb kept only the in-frame ones, dropping some. This table has about 260,000 clones, around 90% appearing once. Sequencing was performed on peripheral blood. Source of these receptors: a man between 60 and 70 years old who had recovered from COVID-19.

The chain uses TRBV5-1 and TRBJ1-1; 7 bases agree with TRBD1. The V segment lost 4 bases and the J segment 3 bases; nucleotides outside the gene matches: 9. Germline V lookup: CDR1 SGHRS, CDR2 YFSETQ. This CDR3 is 15 amino acids long. Here the CDR3 DNA reads TGCGCCAGCAGCCCCTTTGCCGGGACAGACACTGAAGCTTTCTTT. This translates into CASSPFAGTDTEAFF.

This sequence joins TRBV2 and TRBJ1-6; 11 bases align to TRBD1. Germline-derived CDR1 and CDR2 are SNHLY and FYNNEI. The CDR3 extends over 18 amino acids. The V and J ends lost 6 bases and 0 bases, in that order; junction bases with no gene match: 7. The chain's CDR3 is CASRPGQGATSYNSPLHF. CDR3 coding DNA: TGTGCCAGCAGACCCGGACAGGGGGCGACCTCCTATAATTCACCCCTCCACTTT.

V and J are TRBV5-1 and TRBJ1-2; 9 bases map to TRBD1. The CDR3 is 17 amino acids. Unmatched junction bases numbered 19, after V lost 5 bases and J lost 8 bases. Germline-derived CDR1 and CDR2 are SGHRS and YFSETQ. The CDR3 region has the DNA TGCGCCAGCAGATTAGGAGACAGGGGGAGTCACGAACGCGGCTACACCTTC. Translation gives CASRLGDRGSHERGYTF.